This T cell receptor (beta chain) was observed in a study of CD8 T cells in ankylosing spondylitis. Study-wide results and limits: Some of these motif variants have turned up before, in reports on reactive arthritis synovial fluid and blood. Disease-linked clones proved CD8+ and comparatively uncommon in peripheral blood. The study identified a TCR beta motif of under 10 highly homologous variants that appeared characteristic of ankylosing spondylitis blood. Enrichment of disease-linked clones was reportedly significant in matched ankylosing spondylitis synovial fluid.

The J segment lost 5 bases and the V segment lost 1 base, leaving 5 bases of the junction unmatched. CDR1 and CDR2 (germline): SGHVS, FQNEAQ. The CDR3 is made up of 14 amino acids. The authors made TCR beta libraries by quantitative 5'-RACE with molecular barcodes. A single record per CDR3 protein comes from TCRdb applying MiXCR to the 5' RACE reads. The sample contains approximately 300,000 distinct CDR3 sequences, 7% to 9% of which appear only once. Ten or more counts support this clonotype. Its specificity is unknown. The receptor was isolated from a male donor with ankylosing spondylitis. Sequenced input: blood, either unsorted or a sorted T cell fraction (not recorded which). This chain uses TRBV7-8 with TRBJ2-7; TRBD2 matches at 7 bases. CDR3 in DNA: TGTGCCAGCAGCTTAGTGGCGGGAGTCGACGAGCAGTACTTC. Its translation: CASSLVAGVDEQYF. Looking up the rest from reference TRBV7-8 and TRBJ2-7 gives the full variable domain: GAGVSQSPRYKVAKRGQDVALRCDPISGHVSLFWYQQALGQGPEFLTYFQNEAQLDKSGLPSDRFFAERPEGSVSTLKIQRTQQEDSAVYLCASSLVAGVDEQYFGPGTRLTVT.